In this sample, the clone carrying this T cell receptor beta chain turned up once. What it recognizes is unknown. The sample is drawn from a study of liver allograft versus peripheral blood T cells. On the study more broadly: Comparative analysis was performed on T cell receptor repertoires from transplanted livers and from recipients' peripheral blood.

Per the germline V gene, CDR1 is SGHAT and CDR2 is FQDESV (reference sequence). V was pared by 1 base and J by 6 bases, with 15 bases between. The CDR3 totals 15 residues. TCRdb reprocessed the reads via MiXCR and lists one record per CDR3 protein. This table holds approximately 12,000 distinct CDR3 sequences, about a quarter found once. Study results and caveats: Repertoires of T cell receptors that resided inside liver allografts reportedly differed from those in peripheral blood.

The rearrangement uses TRBV11-1 and TRBJ1-1; D unclear. The sequence was collected from a human patient who had a liver transplant. A share of the T cells may be of graft donor origin. The CDR3 here is CASSLERGWQPEAFF. The CDR3 DNA is TGTGCCAGCAGCTTAGAACGCGGTTGGCAGCCTGAAGCTTTCTTT.